The next 15 T cell receptor beta chains were all read from a single sample in a study of blood T cell repertoires in COVID-19. The protocol was immunoSEQ multiplex PCR, while the TCRdb copy is restricted to in-frame clones and leaves out a portion. This sample has 95,000 to 100,000 clones, with approximately 92% found just once. Sequencing used peripheral blood. These receptors originate from a middle-aged man with active COVID-19.

V is TRBV5-1 and J is TRBJ1-1; no clear D. Trimming shortened V by 5 bases and J by 0 bases, and 8 bases separated the two germline ends. The CDR3 length is 13 residues. Germline-derived CDR1 and CDR2 are SGHRS and YFSETQ. The CDR3 coding sequence is TGCGCCAGCAGATTACAGCTGAACACTGAAGCTTTCTTT. Protein: CASRLQLNTEAFF.

The genes are TRBV20-1 and TRBJ1-1; maybe TRBD1 (6 bases). Germline CDR1 reads DFQATT; CDR2 reads SNEGSKA (reference sequence). The length of the CDR3 is 11 residues. Trimming left V 4 bases short and J 11 bases short, with 14 bases between. The DNA for the CDR3 is TGCAGTGCTACCAACGGGGGGGCGGCTTTCTTT. It specifies CSATNGGAAFF.

The chain is built from TRBV18 and TRBJ1-4; weak D call: TRBD1 (5 bases). The CDR3 totals 14 residues. Per germline, CDR1 KGHSH and CDR2 LQKENI. Trimming shortened V by 2 bases and J by 10 bases, and 14 bases separated the two germline ends. CDR3 nucleotide sequence: TGTGCCAGCTCACCAGGACACAATGATGGAAAACTGTTTTTT. Encoded protein: CASSPGHNDGKLFF.

This chain connects TRBV11-1 to TRBJ2-5; tentatively, D is TRBD1 (5 bases). Trimming pared 2 bases from V and 3 bases from J, leaving 13 bases between. The germline V gene encodes CDR1 SGHAT and CDR2 FQDESV (reference sequence). This CDR3 is 15 amino acids long. The CDR3 nucleotides read TGTGCCAGCAGCTTATCTCAGGGAACGGAAGAGACCCAGTACTTC. It is translated as CASSLSQGTEETQYF.

The gene calls are TRBV27 and TRBJ2-7; TRBD1 aligns across 9 bases. This CDR3 is 17 amino acids long. V lost 3 bases, J lost 1 base, and 10 bases stayed unmatched. The germline CDR1 and CDR2 sequences are MNHEY and SMNVEV (reference sequence). The CDR3 DNA reads as TGTGCCAGCAGTTTGGGTGTGCCCGGGACAGGGTCCTACGAGCAGTACTTC. This translates into CASSLGVPGTGSYEQYF.

This sequence joins TRBV15 and TRBJ2-7, with 9 bases identical to TRBD1. The junction had 5 bases not matched to a gene; V was cut back by 4 bases and J by 4 bases. The germline V gene encodes CDR1 LNHNV and CDR2 YYDKDF (reference sequence). The CDR3 has 14 amino acids. CDR3 sequence reads: CATSTGTGSYEQYF. DNA of the CDR3: TGTGCCACCAGCACCGGGACAGGGAGTTACGAGCAGTACTTC.

The chain recombines TRBV11-2 with TRBJ1-2; D call uncertain. The CDR3 runs to 11 residues. Trimming stripped 3 bases from V and 7 bases from J, with 6 bases between. Germline CDR1 is SGHAT and CDR2 is FQNNGV. CDR3 sequence: CASSLNSGYTF. The CDR3 DNA reads as TGTGCCAGCAGCTTGAACAGTGGCTACACCTTC. The whole variable domain, remainder taken from reference TRBV11-2 and TRBJ1-2, is EAGVAQSPRYKIIEKRQSVAFWCNPISGHATLYWYQQILGQGPKLLIQFQNNGVVDDSQLPKDRFSAERLKGVDSTLKIQPAKLEDSAVYLCASSLNSGYTFGSGTRLTVV.

The chain links TRBV5-1 to TRBJ2-1, with D possibly being TRBD2 (6 bases). Germline CDR1 reads SGHRS; CDR2 reads YFSETQ. The ends were cut back, 4 bases at V and 9 bases at J, with 14 bases in the middle. The CDR3 has 13 amino acids. CDR3 nucleotide sequence: TGCGCCAGCAGCGGAGGGGTAGTCGCTGAGCAGTTCTTC. It encodes CASSGGVVAEQFF.

The V call is TRBV18, the J call TRBJ2-7; 8 nucleotides match TRBD1. Germline V CDR1 and CDR2: KGHSH, LQKENI. There are 16 residues in the CDR3. V gave up 1 base and J gave up 4 bases; unmatched junction bases: 9. This CDR3 reads CASSPRLDRDVYEQYF. CDR3 nucleotide sequence: TGTGCCAGCTCACCACGTTTGGACAGGGACGTTTACGAGCAGTACTTC.

The chain carries TRBV19 and TRBJ2-5; 11 nucleotides agree with TRBD2. This CDR3 has 15 amino acids. Trimming took 7 bases from V and 5 from J; bases not matched to a gene: 9. Germline V lookup: CDR1 LNHDA, CDR2 SQIVND (reference sequence). This chain's CDR3 is CASTVTSGIGETQYF. CDR3 DNA sequence: TGTGCCAGTACCGTGACTAGCGGGATTGGGGAGACCCAGTACTTC.

The gene calls are TRBV6-1 and TRBJ2-3; TRBD2 aligns across 10 bases. CDR3 length: 19 residues. The V segment lost 3 bases and the J segment 3 bases; nucleotides outside the gene matches: 15. Germline lookup yields CDR1 MNHNS and CDR2 SASEGT. This CDR3 reads CASSDVRPSGGLRTDTQYF. The CDR3 DNA reads TGTGCCAGCAGTGATGTCCGGCCTAGCGGGGGCCTAAGGACAGATACGCAGTATTTT.

The chain uses TRBV19 and TRBJ1-1; no definite D call. Germline V gene data show CDR1 as LNHDA and CDR2 as SQIVND (reference sequence). Trimming left V 1 base short and J 7 bases short, with 13 bases between. This CDR3 contains 14 residues. CDR3 nucleotides: TGTGCCAGTAGTATAGGCCTTACACGGGGTGAAGCTTTCTTT. This sequence encodes CASSIGLTRGEAFF.

The chain recombines TRBV3-1 (or the pseudogene TRBV3-2) with TRBJ2-1; 10 positions agree with TRBD2. The CDR3 spans 16 residues. The ends lost 4 bases at V and 7 bases at J; junction bases unmatched: 10. CDR1 and CDR2 from the germline V gene are LGHDT and YNNKEL (reference sequence). This CDR3 reads CASSRPASGRMNEQFF. The CDR3 DNA reads as TGTGCCAGCAGCCGCCCAGCTAGCGGGAGAATGAATGAGCAGTTCTTC.

The chain has TRBV11-3 and TRBJ2-1; TRBD1 matches 8 bases. The germline CDR1 and CDR2 sequences are SGHNT and YENEEA. The CDR3 runs 13 residues. J gave up 9 bases and V 5 bases, and 6 bases lay outside the gene matches. CDR3 sequence: CASSPGGAGEQFF. CDR3 DNA: TGTGCCAGCAGCCCAGGGGGCGCGGGTGAGCAGTTCTTC.

The chain uses TRBV7-3 and TRBJ2-1; 9 positions match TRBD2. Germline trimming cut 2 bases from V and 5 bases from J; bases unmatched to any gene: 1. This CDR3 spans 14 amino acids. Looked up from germline, CDR1 is SGHTA and CDR2 is FQGTGA. This CDR3 is CASSLAGGHNEQFF. The CDR3 DNA follows: TGTGCCAGCAGCTTAGCGGGAGGGCACAATGAGCAGTTCTTC.